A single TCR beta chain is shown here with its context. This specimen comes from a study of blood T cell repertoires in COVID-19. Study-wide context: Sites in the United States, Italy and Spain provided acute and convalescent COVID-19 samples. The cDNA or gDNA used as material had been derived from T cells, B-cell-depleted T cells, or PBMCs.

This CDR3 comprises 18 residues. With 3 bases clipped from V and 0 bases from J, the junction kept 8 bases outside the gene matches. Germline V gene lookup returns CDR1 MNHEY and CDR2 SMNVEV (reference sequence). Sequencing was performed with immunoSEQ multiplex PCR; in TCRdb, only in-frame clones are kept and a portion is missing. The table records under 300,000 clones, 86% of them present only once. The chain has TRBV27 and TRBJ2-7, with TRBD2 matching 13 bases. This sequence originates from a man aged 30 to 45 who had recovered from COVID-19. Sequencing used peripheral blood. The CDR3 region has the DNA TGTGCCAGCAGTTTCTCTGGACTAGCGGGGGCCAACTCCTACGAGCAGTACTTC. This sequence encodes CASSFSGLAGANSYEQYF.